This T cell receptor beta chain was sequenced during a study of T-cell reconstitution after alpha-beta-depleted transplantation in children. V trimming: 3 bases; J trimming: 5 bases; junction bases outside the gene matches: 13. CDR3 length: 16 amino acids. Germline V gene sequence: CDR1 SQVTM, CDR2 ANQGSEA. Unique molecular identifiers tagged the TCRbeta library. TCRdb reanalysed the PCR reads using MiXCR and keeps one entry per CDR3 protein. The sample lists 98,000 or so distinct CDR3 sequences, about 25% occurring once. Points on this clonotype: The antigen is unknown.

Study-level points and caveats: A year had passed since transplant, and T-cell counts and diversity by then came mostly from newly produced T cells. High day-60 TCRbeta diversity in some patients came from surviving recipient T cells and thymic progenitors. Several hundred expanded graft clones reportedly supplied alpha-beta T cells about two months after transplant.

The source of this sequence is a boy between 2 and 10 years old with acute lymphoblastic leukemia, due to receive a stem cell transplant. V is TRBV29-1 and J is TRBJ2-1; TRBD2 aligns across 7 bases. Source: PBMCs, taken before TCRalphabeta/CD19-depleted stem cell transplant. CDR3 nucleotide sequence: TGCAGCGTTGATGCGACTAGCCCAATCGGCCACAATGAGCAGTTCTTC. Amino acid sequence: CSVDATSPIGHNEQFF.